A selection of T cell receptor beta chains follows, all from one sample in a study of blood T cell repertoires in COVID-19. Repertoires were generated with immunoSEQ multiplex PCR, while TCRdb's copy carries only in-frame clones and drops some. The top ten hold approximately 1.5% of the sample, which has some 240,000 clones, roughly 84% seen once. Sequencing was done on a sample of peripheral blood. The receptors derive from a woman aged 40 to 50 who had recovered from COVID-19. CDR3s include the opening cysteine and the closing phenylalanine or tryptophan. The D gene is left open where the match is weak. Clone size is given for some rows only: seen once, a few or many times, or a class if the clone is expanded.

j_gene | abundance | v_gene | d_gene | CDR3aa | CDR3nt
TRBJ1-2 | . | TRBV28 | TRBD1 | CASSLPGTGEGDGYTF | TGTGCCAGCAGTTTACCCGGGACAGGGGAGGGCGATGGCTACACCTTC
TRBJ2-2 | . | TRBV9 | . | CASSSGLLGGGELFF | TGTGCCAGCAGCTCGGGCCTGCTGGGAGGAGGGGAGCTGTTTTTT
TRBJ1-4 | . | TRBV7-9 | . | CASSLIQVTTNEKLFF | TGTGCCAGCAGCTTGATACAAGTTACAACTAATGAAAAACTGTTTTTT
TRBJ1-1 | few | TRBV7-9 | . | CASSLALTAADTEAFF | TGTGCCAGCAGCTTAGCGCTAACAGCGGCCGACACTGAAGCTTTCTTT
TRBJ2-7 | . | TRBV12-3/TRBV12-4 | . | CASGLGPAYEQYF | TGTGCCAGTGGCCTTGGGCCCGCCTACGAGCAGTACTTC
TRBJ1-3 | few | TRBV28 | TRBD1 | CASSRDRAANTIYF | TGTGCCAGCAGCCGGGACAGGGCTGCAAACACCATATATTTT
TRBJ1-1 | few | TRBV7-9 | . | CASSLAGLRTEAFF | TGTGCCAGCAGCTTGGCGGGACTCAGGACTGAAGCTTTCTTT
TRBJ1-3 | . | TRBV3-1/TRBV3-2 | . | CASSFDSSGNTIYF | TGTGCCAGCAGCTTTGACAGCTCTGGAAACACCATATATTTT
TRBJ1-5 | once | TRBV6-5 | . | CASSYSSHSNQPQHF | TGTGCCAGCAGTTACTCGAGCCATAGCAATCAGCCCCAGCATTTT
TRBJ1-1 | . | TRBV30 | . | CAWSVHLNTEAFF | TGTGCCTGGAGTGTACATCTGAACACTGAAGCTTTCTTT
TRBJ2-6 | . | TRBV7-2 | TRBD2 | CASSLAGGLFINASGANVLTF | TGTGCCAGCAGCTTAGCGGGAGGGCTTTTCATTAACGCCTCTGGGGCCAACGTCCTGACTTTC
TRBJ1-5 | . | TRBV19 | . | CASTAGGPNNQPQHF | TGTGCCAGTACCGCCGGGGGGCCGAACAATCAGCCCCAGCATTTT
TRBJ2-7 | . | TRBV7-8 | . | CASSLKSVPPYEQYF | TGTGCCAGCAGCTTAAAGTCGGTTCCCCCCTACGAGCAGTACTTC
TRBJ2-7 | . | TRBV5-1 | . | CASSPSPTEPYEGQYF | TGCGCCAGCAGCCCCTCCCCCACAGAACCCTACGAAGGGCAGTACTTC
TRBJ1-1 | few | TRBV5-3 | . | CARSPEVGGTEAFF | TGTGCCAGAAGCCCTGAGGTTGGTGGAACTGAAGCTTTCTTT
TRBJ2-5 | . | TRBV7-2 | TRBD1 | CASSADRAKETQYF | TGTGCCAGCAGCGCGGACAGGGCGAAAGAGACCCAGTACTTC
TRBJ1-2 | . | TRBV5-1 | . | CASSLDRLDGYTF | TGCGCCAGCAGCCTGGATCGGTTGGATGGCTACACCTTC
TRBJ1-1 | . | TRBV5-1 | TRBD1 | CASSHRDRGRDTEAFF | TGCGCCAGCAGCCATAGGGACAGGGGGCGAGACACTGAAGCTTTCTTT
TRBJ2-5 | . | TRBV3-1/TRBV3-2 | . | CASSQERGETQYF | TGTGCCAGCAGCCAGGAAAGAGGCGAGACCCAGTACTTC
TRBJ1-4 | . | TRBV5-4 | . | CASSIDSVGKLFF | TGTGCCAGCAGCATTGACAGCGTGGGGAAACTGTTTTTT
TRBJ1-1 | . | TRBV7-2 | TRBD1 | CASSWVTGGKTEAFF | TGTGCCAGCAGCTGGGTGACAGGGGGCAAAACTGAAGCTTTCTTT
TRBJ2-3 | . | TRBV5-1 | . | CASSLFLAADTQYF | TGCGCCAGCAGCTTGTTCTTGGCAGCAGATACGCAGTATTTT
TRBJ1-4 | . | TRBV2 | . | CASSPGREGWNEKLFF | TGTGCCAGCAGTCCTGGCAGGGAGGGTTGGAATGAAAAACTGTTTTTT
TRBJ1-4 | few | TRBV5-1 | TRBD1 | CASSWDSNEKLFF | TGCGCCAGCAGCTGGGACAGTAATGAAAAACTGTTTTTT
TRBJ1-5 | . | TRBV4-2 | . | CASSAGNNQPQHF | TGTGCCAGCAGCGCAGGGAATAATCAGCCCCAGCATTTT
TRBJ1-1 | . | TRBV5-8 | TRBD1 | CASSRGQTMNTEAFF | TGTGCCAGCAGCCGGGGACAGACGATGAACACTGAAGCTTTCTTT
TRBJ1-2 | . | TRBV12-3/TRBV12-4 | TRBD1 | CASSSPGQWGYTF | TGTGCCAGCAGTTCGCCGGGACAGTGGGGCTACACCTTC
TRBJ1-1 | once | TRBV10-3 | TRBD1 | CAISLGQGNTEAFF | TGTGCCATCAGCCTGGGACAGGGGAACACTGAAGCTTTCTTT